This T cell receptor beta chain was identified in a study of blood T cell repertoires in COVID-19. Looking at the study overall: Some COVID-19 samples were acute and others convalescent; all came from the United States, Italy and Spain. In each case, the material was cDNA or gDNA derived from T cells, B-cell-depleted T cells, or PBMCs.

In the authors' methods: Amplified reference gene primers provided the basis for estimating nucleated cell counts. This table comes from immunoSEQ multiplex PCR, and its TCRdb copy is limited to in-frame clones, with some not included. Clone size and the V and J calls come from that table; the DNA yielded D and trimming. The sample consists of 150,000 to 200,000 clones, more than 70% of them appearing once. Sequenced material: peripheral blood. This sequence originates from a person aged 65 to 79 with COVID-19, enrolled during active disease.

CDR3 coding DNA: TGTGCCAGCAGCAATCCAGGGGCCTGGAACACCGGGGAGCTGTTTTTT. It encodes CASSNPGAWNTGELFF. V usage is TRBV5-6 and J usage is TRBJ2-2, with D tentatively TRBD1 (6 bases). Germline V gives CDR1 SGHDT, CDR2 YYEEEE. Trimming stripped 4 bases from V and 1 base from J, with 14 bases between. The CDR3 length is 16 residues.